The source of this TCR beta chain is a study of blood T cell repertoires in COVID-19. In the study overall: The United States, Italy and Spain supplied acute and convalescent COVID-19 samples. The cDNA or gDNA used as material had been derived from T cells, B-cell-depleted T cells, or PBMCs.

Authors' methods: Counts of nucleated cells, estimated from reference gene primer amplification, were obtained. Measured with immunoSEQ multiplex PCR; TCRdb has only the in-frame clones, and not every one. The V and J calls and the clone size are those of that table, but D and trimming were determined from the DNA. The profile shows 86,000 or so clones, approximately 79% of them singletons. Germline V gene sequence: CDR1 SGHTA, CDR2 FQGNSA. This CDR3 spans 18 amino acids. Germline trimming cut 5 bases from V and 1 base from J; bases unmatched to any gene: 8. This TCR derives from a man between 65 and 85 years old with acute or convalescent COVID-19. Sequenced input: peripheral blood. The V gene is TRBV7-2, the J gene TRBJ2-6, with 10 nucleotides matching TRBD1. As DNA, the CDR3 is TGTGCCAGCAGCCCCGCACCGGGACAGGGGTCTGGGGCCAACGTCCTGACTTTC. It yields the protein CASSPAPGQGSGANVLTF.